This TCR beta chain was recorded in a study of blood T cell repertoires in COVID-19. The protocol was immunoSEQ multiplex PCR, while the TCRdb copy is restricted to in-frame clones and leaves out a portion. The sample shows 140,000 or so clones, 89% of them seen only once. The V segment lost 4 bases and the J segment 8 bases; nucleotides outside the gene matches: 6. The CDR3 runs to 14 residues. CDR1 and CDR2 (germline): KGHDR, SFDVKD. The receptor comes from a human donor in a cohort sampled during active COVID-19. The sequenced material came from peripheral blood. V and J are TRBV24-1 and TRBJ2-1; 8 bases line up with TRBD1. The CDR3: CATSDRTGTYEQFF. The CDR3 DNA follows: TGTGCCACCAGTGACAGGACAGGGACCTATGAGCAGTTCTTC.